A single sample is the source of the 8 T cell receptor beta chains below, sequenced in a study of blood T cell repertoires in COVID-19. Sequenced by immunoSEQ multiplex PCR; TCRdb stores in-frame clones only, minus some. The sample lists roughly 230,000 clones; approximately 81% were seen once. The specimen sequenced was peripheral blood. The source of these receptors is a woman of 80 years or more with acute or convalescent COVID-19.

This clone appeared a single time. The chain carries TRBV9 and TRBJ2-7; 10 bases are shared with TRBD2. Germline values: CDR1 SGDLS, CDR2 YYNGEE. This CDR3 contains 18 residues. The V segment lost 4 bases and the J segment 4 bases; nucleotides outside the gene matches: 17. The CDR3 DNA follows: TGTGCCAGCAGCAAATCTAGCGGGGGTCACGCGGGGAAATACGAGCAGTACTTC. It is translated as CASSKSSGGHAGKYEQYF.

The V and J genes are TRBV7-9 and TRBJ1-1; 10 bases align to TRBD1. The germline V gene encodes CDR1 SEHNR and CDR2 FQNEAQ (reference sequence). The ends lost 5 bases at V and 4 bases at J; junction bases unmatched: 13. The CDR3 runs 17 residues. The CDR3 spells CASSPPATGGIATEAFF. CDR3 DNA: TGTGCCAGCAGCCCCCCCGCGACAGGGGGCATCGCCACTGAAGCTTTCTTT.

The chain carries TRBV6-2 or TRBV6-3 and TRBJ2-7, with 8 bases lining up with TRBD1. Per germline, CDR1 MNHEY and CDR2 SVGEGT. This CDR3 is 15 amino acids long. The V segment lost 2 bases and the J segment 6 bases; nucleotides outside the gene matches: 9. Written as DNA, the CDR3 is TGTGCCAGCAGTTACGTAGGACAGGGAATCTCCGAGCAGTACTTC. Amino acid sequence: CASSYVGQGISEQYF.

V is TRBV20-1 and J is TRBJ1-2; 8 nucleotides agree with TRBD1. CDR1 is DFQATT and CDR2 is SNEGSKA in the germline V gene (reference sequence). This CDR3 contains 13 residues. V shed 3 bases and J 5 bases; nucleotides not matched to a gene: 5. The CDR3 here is CSASSDRDYGYTF. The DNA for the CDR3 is TGCAGTGCTAGTTCGGACAGGGATTATGGCTACACCTTC.

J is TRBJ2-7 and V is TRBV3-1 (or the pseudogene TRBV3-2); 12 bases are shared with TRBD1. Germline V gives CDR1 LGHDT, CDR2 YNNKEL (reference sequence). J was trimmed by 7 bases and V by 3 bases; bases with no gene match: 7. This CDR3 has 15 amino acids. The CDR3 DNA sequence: TGTGCCAGCAGCCAGGGACAGGGGGCCCCATGGGAGCAGTACTTC. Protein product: CASSQGQGAPWEQYF.

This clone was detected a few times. For the CDR3, the DNA is TGTGCCAGCAGTGACAATGTCTATGGCTACACCTTC. Its protein is CASSDNVYGYTF. The V call is TRBV12-3 or TRBV12-4, the J call TRBJ1-2; D is unclear. The CDR3 spans 12 residues. V was cut by 5 bases and J by 4 bases, with 8 bases left in between.

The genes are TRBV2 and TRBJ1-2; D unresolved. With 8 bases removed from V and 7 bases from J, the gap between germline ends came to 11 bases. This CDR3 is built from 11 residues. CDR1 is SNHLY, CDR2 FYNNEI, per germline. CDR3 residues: CASSSGIGYTF. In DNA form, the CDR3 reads TGTGCCAGCTCATCAGGAATTGGCTACACCTTC.

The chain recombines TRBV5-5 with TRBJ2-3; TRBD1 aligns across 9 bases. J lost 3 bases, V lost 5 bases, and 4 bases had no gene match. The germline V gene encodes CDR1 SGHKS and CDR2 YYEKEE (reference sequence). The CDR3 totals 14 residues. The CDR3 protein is CASSRTGDTDTQYF. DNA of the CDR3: TGTGCCAGCAGTAGGACAGGGGATACAGATACGCAGTATTTT.